This TCR beta chain is from a study of Ad26.COV2.S vaccination and SARS-CoV-2 variants. Deletions cut 0 bases from V and 4 bases from J, with 6 bases between. The germline V gene has CDR1 MNHEY and CDR2 SVGEGT. The CDR3 consists of 14 residues. The treatment was: 15 to 20 received Ad26.COV2.S at low or high dose, single or two shots; several received placebo; per-sample allocation not given. The investigators took samples on day 63 after the first vaccine or placebo injection. Profiling relied on immunoSEQ multiplex PCR, and the TCRdb table lists in-frame clones only, not all of them. The sample has 300,000 to 350,000 clones; 88% are singletons.

This chain links TRBV6-2 or TRBV6-3 with TRBJ2-2, with unresolved D. This TCR was recovered from a person aged 18-65 years who received the Ad26.COV2.S COVID-19 vaccine or a placebo. Sequencing used peripheral blood, obtained in a trial of Ad26.COV2.S vaccine versus placebo. CDR3 residues: CASSYSATTGELFF. CDR3 sequence (DNA): TGTGCCAGCAGTTACTCGGCTACCACCGGGGAGCTGTTTTTT.